This T cell receptor beta chain came from a study of OX40 agonist ivuxolimab in advanced cancers. Turning to the overall study: The costimulatory receptor OX40 (CD134) was targeted by ivuxolimab, a fully human IgG2 agonistic monoclonal antibody. In the dose-escalation cohort, approximately 83% of patients were male, and the mean age was around 60 years with a range of roughly 23 to 79. Intravenous ivuxolimab was administered to patients every 2 weeks at six dose levels: 0.01, 0.1, 0.3, 1.5, 3 and 10 mg/kg. Three dose-escalation patients achieved partial responses, one with hepatocellular carcinoma and two with cutaneous melanoma. Peripheral TCRbeta sequencing was intended to test whether TCR sequence diversity was altered and clonal T-cell expansion was caused by ivuxolimab. Patients were allowed to have had prior anti-PD-1, anti-PD-L1 or anti-CTLA-4 therapy, and approximately 39% of the dose-escalation patients had been treated with checkpoint inhibitors. Of the approximately 50 dose-escalation patients, hepatocellular carcinoma was present in about 19, melanoma in around 15, renal cell carcinoma in 9 and head and neck cancer in 9. The paper covers the monotherapy dose-escalation part of the phase I ivuxolimab trial, which included N = 52 patients. Points the paper makes about the study in general: Antigen specificity was not determined for the clonally expanded peripheral T cells. In partial responders in the 0.1-3.0 mg/kg groups, normalized peripheral clonal expansion was found to be among the lowest, especially among CD8+ T cells. After ivuxolimab, more expanded clones were found on average in CD8+ T cells than in CD4+ T cells. Low levels of normalized T-cell clonal expansion were also seen in some patients who did not respond. At doses from 0.1 to 3.0 mg/kg, clonal expansion was seen in both CD4+ and CD8+ blood T cells between baseline and week 6.

To sequence the TCRbeta CDR3 region, genomic DNA was isolated from the sorted cells. The immunoSEQ Assay was used to sequence the TCRbeta CDR3 regions. TCRdb obtained this table from immuneACCESS and retained in-frame rearrangements with V and J assigned. These tables miss some clones; where compared with another copy, unresolved V genes account for less than half of the shortfall, and the remainder is unexplained. The sample table holds 100,000 or so clones, of which 84% were seen once. Less than 6% of the sample rests with the top ten. The trial excluded patients who had a history of autoimmune disease or were on systemic immunosuppression. Peripheral blood for TCR sequencing was drawn from every dose cohort at baseline, at cycle 4 day 1 and at cycle 7 day 1. Samples came from an open-label, multicenter, first-in-human phase I dose-escalation trial of ivuxolimab. Adults with locally advanced or metastatic melanoma, renal cell, hepatocellular, or head and neck squamous cell carcinoma were enrolled in the trial. Before TCR sequencing, CD4+ and CD8+ T cells were separately sorted from peripheral blood.

On this clone itself: No cognate antigen has been identified for it. No base quality values were provided; no much bigger clone lies one nucleotide off.

The junction shows trimming of 6 bases on V and 4 bases on J, plus 15 bases between the germline ends. Per the germline V gene, MNHEY is the CDR1 and SVGAGI is the CDR2. The CDR3 runs 14 residues from the cysteine to the phenylalanine. Only CDR3 DNA is held: 42 bases, read in frame from base 1. The clonotype comes from an adult with an advanced solid tumor such as melanoma, head and neck, liver or kidney cancer. The sequenced sample was CD4+ or CD8+ T cells sorted from blood, obtained in a trial of the OX40 agonist ivuxolimab. Recombination connected TRBV6-5 to TRBJ1-1; confidence is insufficient to name the D gene. The CDR3 reads CASRGERVSTEAFF. The DNA sequence is as follows: TGTGCCAGCAGAGGAGAGAGAGTGAGCACTGAAGCTTTCTTT.